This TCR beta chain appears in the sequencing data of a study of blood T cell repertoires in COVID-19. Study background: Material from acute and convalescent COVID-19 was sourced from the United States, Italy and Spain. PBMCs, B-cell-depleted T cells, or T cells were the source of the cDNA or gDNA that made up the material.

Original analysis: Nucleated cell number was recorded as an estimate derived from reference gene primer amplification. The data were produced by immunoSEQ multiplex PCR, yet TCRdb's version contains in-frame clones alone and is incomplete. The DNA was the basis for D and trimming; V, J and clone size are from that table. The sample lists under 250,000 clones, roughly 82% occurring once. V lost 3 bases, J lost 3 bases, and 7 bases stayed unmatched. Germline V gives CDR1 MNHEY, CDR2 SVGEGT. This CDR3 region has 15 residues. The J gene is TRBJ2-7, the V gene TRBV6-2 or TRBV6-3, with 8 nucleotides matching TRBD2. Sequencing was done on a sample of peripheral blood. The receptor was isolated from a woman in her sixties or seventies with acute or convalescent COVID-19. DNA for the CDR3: TGTGCCAGCAGTTATAGGGAGCGGGGGTTCTACGAGCAGTACTTC. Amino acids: CASSYRERGFYEQYF.